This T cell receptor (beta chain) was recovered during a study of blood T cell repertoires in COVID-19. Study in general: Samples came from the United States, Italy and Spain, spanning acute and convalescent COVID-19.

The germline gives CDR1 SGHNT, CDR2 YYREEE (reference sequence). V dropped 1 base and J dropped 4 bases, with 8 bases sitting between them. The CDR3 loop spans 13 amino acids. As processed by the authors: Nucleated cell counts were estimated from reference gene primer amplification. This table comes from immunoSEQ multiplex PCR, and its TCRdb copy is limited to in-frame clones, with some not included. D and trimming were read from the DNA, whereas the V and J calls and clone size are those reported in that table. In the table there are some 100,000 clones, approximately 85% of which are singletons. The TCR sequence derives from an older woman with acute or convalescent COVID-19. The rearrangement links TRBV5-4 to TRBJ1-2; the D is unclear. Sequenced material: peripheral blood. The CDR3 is CASSLYSGYGYTF. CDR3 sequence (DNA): TGTGCCAGCAGCTTGTATTCAGGCTATGGCTACACCTTC.